A selection of T cell receptor beta chains follows, all from one sample in a study of identical twins. TCRdb ran MiXCR on the 5' RACE reads and lists one entry per CDR3 protein. The sample consists of around 100,000 distinct CDR3 sequences, under 7% of them appearing once. The sequenced sample was memory T cells sorted from blood. Source of these receptors: a woman between 50 and 59 years old in good health. Both conserved end residues are part of each CDR3. D genes are given only for firm matches. Clone size is given for some rows only: seen once, a few or many times, or a class if the clone is expanded.

>TRBJ2-2|NA|TRBV2|many
TGTGCCAGCAGGGAAGAGGTGGTCGCCGGGGAGCTGTTTTTT
CASREEVVAGELFF
>TRBJ2-5|NA|TRBV7-2|NA
TGTGCCAGCAGCCCTCACGGGACGGAAAAAGAGACCCAGTACTTC
CASSPHGTEKETQYF
>TRBJ2-2|TRBD2|TRBV11-2|many
TGTGCCAGCAGCTTACGGCTAGCGGGACTTAACACCGGGGAGCTGTTTTTT
CASSLRLAGLNTGELFF
>TRBJ2-1|TRBD1|TRBV20-1|NA
TGCAGTGCAAGGGGGGGACAGGGGGCCAAGGGCCAGTTCTTC
CSARGGQGAKGQFF
>TRBJ1-5|NA|TRBV7-8|NA
TGTGCCAGCAGCCTACAGACAGGAGGGGACCAGCCCCAGCATTTT
CASSLQTGGDQPQHF
>TRBJ2-1|TRBD1|TRBV25-1|many
TGTGCCAGCAGTGACGGCGACAGGGTCCATGAGCAGTTCTTC
CASSDGDRVHEQFF
>TRBJ2-3|TRBD2|TRBV20-1|many
TGCAGTGCTAGCGGACTAGCGGGTGCGGACACAGATACGCAGTATTTT
CSASGLAGADTDTQYF
>TRBJ2-7|TRBD2|TRBV2|many
TGTGCCAGCAGTGATGAGCTAGCGGGTCGGGAGTACTTC
CASSDELAGREYF
>TRBJ2-7|NA|TRBV28|many
TGTGCCAGCAGCAGGACAGGAGGGGAGCAGTACTTC
CASSRTGGEQYF
>TRBJ2-1|NA|TRBV20-1|many
TGCAGTGCTAGATCGACAGCGGCCCACAATGAGCAGTTCTTC
CSARSTAAHNEQFF
>TRBJ2-3|NA|TRBV15|many
TGTGCCACCAGCAGAGGGGCGGACAGCACAGATACGCAGTATTTT
CATSRGADSTDTQYF
>TRBJ1-2|TRBD1|TRBV5-6|many
TGTGCCAGCAGCCCGGGGACAGGGGTAGGCTATGGCTACACCTTC
CASSPGTGVGYGYTF
>TRBJ2-2|NA|TRBV3-1|many
TGTGCCAGCAGCCAAGTTTTCGGGGAGCTGTTTTTT
CASSQVFGELFF
>TRBJ2-3|NA|TRBV7-2|NA
TGTGCCAGCAGCTTAGACGTTTATTACACAGATACGCAGTATTTT
CASSLDVYYTDTQYF
>TRBJ2-5|TRBD2|TRBV4-2|many
TGTGCCAGCAGCCATCCCCGAGGGGGAAGCGGGAGTCGGCAAGAGACCCAGTACTTC
CASSHPRGGSGSRQETQYF
>TRBJ1-4|NA|TRBV7-9|many
TGTGCCAGCAGCTCAGGAAGGGGGGCCGAAAAACTGTTTTTT
CASSSGRGAEKLFF
>TRBJ1-2|NA|TRBV3-1|few
TGTGCCAGCAGCCAGCGAGAAAACTATGGCTACACCTTC
CASSQRENYGYTF
>TRBJ2-1|TRBD2|TRBV5-4|few
TGTGCCAGCAGCTTGGTACTAGCGGTAAACAATGAGCAGTTCTTC
CASSLVLAVNNEQFF
>TRBJ2-1|TRBD2|TRBV25-1|NA
TGTGCCAGCATATTTAGCGGGGGATCCTACAATGAGCAGTTCTTC
CASIFSGGSYNEQFF
>TRBJ2-7|TRBD2|TRBV7-8|few
TGTGCCAGCAGCTTGTTTCGGGCTAGCGGGAGGCGCCGGAGCTACGAGCAGTACTTC
CASSLFRASGRRRSYEQYF
>TRBJ2-2|NA|TRBV19|NA
TGTGCCAGTAGTATTGTGGGGGGAACCGGGGAGCTGTTTTTT
CASSIVGGTGELFF
>TRBJ1-4|TRBD1|TRBV12-3/TRBV12-4|NA
TGTGCCAGCAGTCCCCTCGGACAGGGGGCTGAAAAACTGTTTTTT
CASSPLGQGAEKLFF
>TRBJ2-2|TRBD1|TRBV19|NA
TGTGCCAGTAATTCAGGGGGCCGGGCCGGGGAGCTGTTTTTT
CASNSGGRAGELFF
>TRBJ2-7|NA|TRBV6-1|few
TGTGCCAGCAGGGGGATGTACGAGCAGTACTTC
CASRGMYEQYF
>TRBJ2-7|NA|TRBV9|many
TGTGCCAGCAGCGGATCACAGGGAGGCGAGCAGTACTTC
CASSGSQGGEQYF
>TRBJ1-3|NA|TRBV4-1|many
TGCGCCAGCAGCCAAGGAGGGAGAGGGCGCCGGGACGGAAACACCATATATTTT
CASSQGGRGRRDGNTIYF
>TRBJ1-1|NA|TRBV4-1|many
TGCGCCAGCAGCCGGGCAGGAATGGCTTTCTTT
CASSRAGMAFF
>TRBJ2-1|TRBD2|TRBV27|NA
TGTGCCAGCAGGGCCGGGAGCGGGAGCTCCTACAATGAGCAGTTCTTC
CASRAGSGSSYNEQFF
>TRBJ2-1|TRBD2|TRBV6-2/TRBV6-3|many
TGTGCCAGCAGGACATTAGCGGGAGTAAGCAATGAGCAGTTCTTC
CASRTLAGVSNEQFF
>TRBJ1-2|TRBD1|TRBV6-5|many
TGTGCCAGCAGGAGGGGACAGGGTGGCTACACCTTC
CASRRGQGGYTF
>TRBJ1-5|TRBD1|TRBV7-8|many
TGTGCCAGCAGCCACCGGACAGGGAAGGAATCAAATCAGCCCCAGCATTTT
CASSHRTGKESNQPQHF
>TRBJ2-5|NA|TRBV4-2|NA
TGTGCCAGCAGCCAAGGCGGGGTGGGAGAGACCCAGTACTTC
CASSQGGVGETQYF
>TRBJ2-3|TRBD2|TRBV28|NA
TGTGCCAGCAGTCATACGGGGCCGGGGGGTACAGATACGCAGTATTTT
CASSHTGPGGTDTQYF
>TRBJ1-2|TRBD1|TRBV27|NA
TGTGCCAGCAGTTCCTTTTTACGACAGGGGACAACTAACTATGGCTACACCTTC
CASSSFLRQGTTNYGYTF
>TRBJ2-7|TRBD2|TRBV11-2|few
TGTGCCAGCAGCTTGCGGGGGGCCTACGAGCAGTACTTC
CASSLRGAYEQYF
>TRBJ2-2|NA|TRBV5-5|many
TGTGCCAGCAGCCTGGGGGACACAGAGACCGGGGAGCTGTTTTTT
CASSLGDTETGELFF
>TRBJ2-3|NA|TRBV3-1|many
TGTGCCAGCAGCCAAGATGGACCAGGGCCGGGACGTCAGTATTTT
CASSQDGPGPGRQYF
>TRBJ2-5|NA|TRBV7-9|many
TGTGCCAGCGATACGCCGACGCAAGAGACCCAGTACTTC
CASDTPTQETQYF
>TRBJ2-5|NA|TRBV6-1|many
TGTGCCAGCAGTGAAGGTCTCAGGGTAGGGCAAGAGACCCAGTACTTC
CASSEGLRVGQETQYF
>TRBJ2-7|NA|TRBV5-1|few
TGCGCCAGCAGCCTCACAGGGTTCCTCGGGGGGCCGAATGCCGAGCAGTACTTC
CASSLTGFLGGPNAEQYF
>TRBJ1-1|NA|TRBV29-1|few
TGCAGCGGACAAAACACTGAAGCTTTCTTT
CSGQNTEAFF
>TRBJ2-1|NA|TRBV10-3|few
TGTGCCATCAGCTACCAACAGGGCAACCTAGGAGAGCAGTTCTTC
CAISYQQGNLGEQFF
>TRBJ2-5|NA|TRBV20-1|many
TGCAGTGCTCCCCCGGGCCGAAAGGGGGAGACCCAGTACTTC
CSAPPGRKGETQYF
>TRBJ2-3|TRBD1|TRBV25-1|NA
TGTGCCAGCAGTCGCACGGGACAGGGCACCCTAGATACGCAGTATTTT
CASSRTGQGTLDTQYF
>TRBJ1-1|TRBD1|TRBV6-1|few
TGTGCCAGCGGACAGGAGAACACTGAAGCTTTCTTT
CASGQENTEAFF
>TRBJ1-4|NA|TRBV20-1|many
TGCAGTGCTAGAGTTTCCGGTGTTGGAAAACTGTTTTTT
CSARVSGVGKLFF
>TRBJ1-1|NA|TRBV20-1|many
TGCAGTGCTAGAGTCCCAGGGAACACTGAAGCTTTCTTT
CSARVPGNTEAFF
>TRBJ2-1|TRBD2|TRBV5-4|many
TGTGCCAGCAGCTCCCCGGGACTAGGGGAACATGAGCAGTTCTTC
CASSSPGLGEHEQFF
>TRBJ2-3|TRBD1|TRBV24-1|many
TGTGCCACCAGTGACAGGACAGGGCAGCGGGCTACGCAGTATTTT
CATSDRTGQRATQYF
>TRBJ1-1|TRBD1|TRBV20-1|many
TGCAGTGCTCCGGGACAGGGGGTAACTGAAGCTTTCTTT
CSAPGQGVTEAFF
>TRBJ1-3|NA|TRBV6-5|few
TGTGCCAGCAGTTTAAACAGGGCTTCTTCTGGAAACACCATATATTTT
CASSLNRASSGNTIYF